The 30 T cell receptor beta chains below were found in one sample sequenced in a study of blood T cell repertoires in COVID-19. Data came from immunoSEQ multiplex PCR; TCRdb stores just in-frame clones and leaves some out. The data hold 250,000 to 350,000 clones, with about 89% observed a single time. Material for sequencing was PBMCs or T cells enriched from blood (not recorded which). These receptors were taken from a woman aged 25 to 39 who had recovered from COVID-19.

V is TRBV5-4 and J is TRBJ1-2; 9 positions agree with TRBD1. The length of the CDR3 is 15 residues. Germline lookup yields CDR1 SGHNT and CDR2 YYREEE (reference sequence). The junction had 7 bases not matched to a gene; V was cut back by 4 bases and J by 3 bases. For the CDR3, the DNA is TGTGCCAGCAGCCTCGGACAGGGGAGCTACTATGGCTACACCTTC. Protein product: CASSLGQGSYYGYTF.

V and J are TRBV28 and TRBJ2-3, with 9 bases fitting TRBD2. V shed 5 bases, J shed 0 bases, and the junction held 15 bases outside the gene matches. Germline V gene lookup returns CDR1 MDHEN and CDR2 SYDVKM. The CDR3 extends over 19 amino acids. The CDR3 nucleotides are TGTGCCAGCAGTCCCCTAATAGCGGGGGTACCTCCTAGCACAGATACGCAGTATTTT. It specifies CASSPLIAGVPPSTDTQYF.

J is TRBJ1-1 and V is TRBV7-9; D is undetermined. The length of the CDR3 is 13 residues. V shed 5 bases and J shed 1 base, with 8 bases lying between them. Germline V gene data show CDR1 as SEHNR and CDR2 as FQNEAQ (reference sequence). The CDR3, as DNA: TGTGCCAGCAGCCGAGGAACGAACACTGAAGCTTTCTTT. It specifies CASSRGTNTEAFF. Supplemented by reference TRBV7-9 and TRBJ1-1, the full variable domain reads DTGVSQNPRHKITKRGQNVTFRCDPISEHNRLYWYRQTLGQGPEFLTYFQNEAQLEKSRLLSDRFSAERPKGSFSTLEIQRTEQGDSAMYLCASSRGTNTEAFFGQGTRLTVV.

V and J are TRBV4-1 and TRBJ2-7; TRBD2 is a possible D gene (5 bases). The germline V and J ends were trimmed by 2 bases and 0 bases, with 11 bases remaining between them. The CDR3 is 15 amino acids. Germline CDR1 reads MGHRA; CDR2 reads YSYEKL. In DNA, the CDR3 is TGCGCCAGCAGCCAAACGACGGGAACCTCCTACGAGCAGTACTTC. Translation gives CASSQTTGTSYEQYF.

The V call is TRBV10-3, the J call TRBJ2-7, with TRBD1 matching 10 bases. The V segment lost 7 bases and the J segment 4 bases; nucleotides outside the gene matches: 7. CDR3 length equals 14 residues. Germline CDR1 ENHRY, CDR2 SYGVKD. CDR3 nucleotides: TGTGCCATCACCCCCGGGACAGGGGTATACGAGCAGTACTTC. Translation gives CAITPGTGVYEQYF.

This sequence joins TRBV11-3 and TRBJ2-1, with TRBD2 identical over 13 bases. The CDR3 spans 15 residues. Germline V gene data show CDR1 as SGHNT and CDR2 as YENEEA. Trimming removed 3 bases from V and 4 bases from J; junction bases left unmatched: 0. CDR3 protein: CASSLGLAGYNEQFF. The CDR3 DNA reads TGTGCCAGCAGCTTGGGACTAGCGGGGTACAATGAGCAGTTCTTC.

The chain joins TRBV5-1 to TRBJ2-2, with 9 bases lining up with TRBD1. The germline V gene encodes CDR1 SGHRS and CDR2 YFSETQ. This CDR3 is 17 amino acids long. V lost 5 bases, J lost 3 bases, and 11 bases stayed unmatched. The CDR3 here is CASSEDRGNGYTGELFF. CDR3 in DNA: TGCGCCAGCAGTGAGGACAGGGGAAACGGGTACACCGGGGAGCTGTTTTTT.

Only a few counts were recorded for this clone. The chain uses TRBV7-9 and TRBJ1-4; 7 nucleotides match TRBD1. The CDR3 spans 14 residues. The germline CDR1 and CDR2 sequences are SEHNR and FQNEAQ (reference sequence). The V and J ends lost 7 bases and 4 bases, in that order; junction bases with no gene match: 6. CDR3 sequence (DNA): TGTGCCAGCACCAGTCAGGGGGGTAATGAAAAACTGTTTTTT. It codes for CASTSQGGNEKLFF.

The chain joins TRBV3-1 (or the pseudogene TRBV3-2) to TRBJ2-3; 12 bases line up with TRBD2. The CDR3 spans 17 residues. Germline V CDR1 and CDR2: LGHDT, YNNKEL (reference sequence). Unmatched junction bases numbered 11, after V lost 4 bases and J lost 6 bases. The CDR3 loop is CASSRNQLAGGGDTQYF. Here the CDR3 DNA reads TGTGCCAGCAGCCGAAACCAACTAGCGGGGGGTGGGGATACGCAGTATTTT.

The J gene is TRBJ2-5, the V gene TRBV7-2; possibly TRBD1 for D (6 bases). The germline CDR1 and CDR2 sequences are SGHTA and FQGNSA. CDR3 length: 13 amino acids. V was trimmed by 1 base and J by 6 bases, leaving 9 bases between them. CDR3 loop: CASSLGGRKTQYF. The CDR3 nucleotides are TGTGCCAGCAGCTTAGGGGGGCGGAAGACCCAGTACTTC. Based on the CDR3 plus reference TRBV7-2 and TRBJ2-5, the full variable domain is GAGVSQSPSNKVTEKGKDVELRCDPISGHTALYWYRQSLGQGLEFLIYFQGNSAPDKSGLPSDRFSAERTGGSVSTLTIQRTQQEDSAVYLCASSLGGRKTQYFGPGTRLLVL.

CDR3 protein: CASSLAPTQSLGRTGELFF. The CDR3 coding sequence is TGCGCCAGCAGCTTGGCCCCTACTCAGAGTCTCGGGAGGACCGGGGAGCTGTTTTTT. The genes are TRBV5-1 and TRBJ2-2; 7 nucleotides match TRBD2. This CDR3 is 19 amino acids long. Germline V gene sequence: CDR1 SGHRS, CDR2 YFSETQ. Trimming at V came to 0 bases and at J to 5 bases, leaving 16 bases not matched to a gene.

This chain uses TRBV4-2 with TRBJ2-2; 11 nucleotides match TRBD2. The CDR3 is 17 residues long. Germline-derived CDR1 and CDR2 are LGHNA and YNFKEQ. Germline trimming cut 1 base from V and 7 bases from J; bases unmatched to any gene: 8. The CDR3 loop reads CASSQGLAGGHFGELFF. CDR3 nucleotide sequence: TGTGCCAGCAGCCAAGGTTTAGCGGGGGGGCATTTCGGGGAGCTGTTTTTT.

The chain combines TRBV6-5 with TRBJ1-2; 9 positions match TRBD1. CDR1 MNHEY and CDR2 SVGAGI come from the germline V gene. V trimming: 6 bases; J trimming: 3 bases; junction bases outside the gene matches: 8. The CDR3 runs 15 residues. The chain's CDR3 is CASSLYRGRDYGYTF. In DNA, the CDR3 is TGTGCCAGCAGCCTGTACAGGGGGCGCGACTATGGCTACACCTTC.

The V and J genes are TRBV9 and TRBJ1-2; D is perhaps TRBD1 (6 bases). The CDR3 runs to 13 residues. Germline loops: CDR1 SGDLS, CDR2 YYNGEE. V lost 3 bases to trimming and J lost 0 bases, with 6 bases between them. CDR3 loop: CASSGTANYGYTF. Here the CDR3 DNA reads TGTGCCAGCAGCGGGACAGCTAACTATGGCTACACCTTC.

The V call is TRBV7-9, the J call TRBJ1-2; 10 bases line up with TRBD1. Trimming cost V 5 bases and J 4 bases; bases outside gene matches: 7. Germline V CDR1 and CDR2: SEHNR, FQNEAQ (reference sequence). The CDR3 covers 15 residues. As DNA, the CDR3 is TGTGCCAGCAGCCTCGGACAGGGGGGAATCTATGGCTACACCTTC. Translating gives CASSLGQGGIYGYTF.

V usage is TRBV3-1 (or the pseudogene TRBV3-2) and J usage is TRBJ2-7; 8 bases map to TRBD1. The length of the CDR3 is 14 residues. V lost 4 bases to trimming and J lost 2 bases; unmatched junction nucleotides: 4. Looked up from germline, CDR1 is LGHDT and CDR2 is YNNKEL (reference sequence). The CDR3 loop is CASSPQGQAYEQYF. CDR3 bases: TGTGCCAGCAGCCCCCAGGGACAGGCCTACGAGCAGTACTTC.

The gene calls are TRBV29-1 and TRBJ1-2; D may be TRBD1 (6 bases). The length of the CDR3 is 13 residues. V shed 7 bases and J shed 0 bases, with 12 bases lying between them. Germline-derived CDR1 and CDR2 are SQVTM and ANQGSEA. The CDR3 spells CSATGLPNYGYTF. The CDR3 coding sequence is TGCAGCGCGACAGGACTACCTAACTATGGCTACACCTTC.

This clone was picked up one time. This chain connects TRBV21-1 to TRBJ1-6; TRBD1 reflects the table's D call only, with no check against the DNA. TRBV21-1 is a known pseudogene. This CDR3 has 15 residues. CDR3 coding DNA: TGTGCCAGCAGCGGACAGGGCCCGTATAATTCACCCCTCCACTTT. Translating it yields CASSGQGPYNSPLHF.

This rearrangement joins TRBV7-9 to TRBJ2-7; D remains unclear. The germline V and J ends were trimmed by 5 bases and 3 bases, with 5 bases remaining between them. This CDR3 contains 11 residues. The germline V gene has CDR1 SEHNR and CDR2 FQNEAQ (reference sequence). The CDR3 nucleotides are TGTGCCAGCAGCATTAACTACGAGCAGTACTTC. As protein: CASSINYEQYF.

This CDR3 is CASSSQGYMFF. Here the CDR3 DNA reads TGTGCCAGCAGCTCACAGGGTTATATGTTTTTT. The J gene is TRBJ1-4, the V gene TRBV5-6, with D possibly being TRBD1 (6 bases). V gave up 3 bases and J gave up 15 bases, with 12 bases separating them. Germline loops: CDR1 SGHDT, CDR2 YYEEEE. CDR3 size: 11 residues.

The rearrangement uses TRBV7-9 and TRBJ2-1, with 12 bases that match TRBD1. This CDR3 comprises 16 residues. V was clipped by 7 bases and J by 6 bases; unmatched bases: 10. Germline CDR1 reads SEHNR; CDR2 reads FQNEAQ (reference sequence). CDR3 DNA: TGTGCCAGCAACCCACGGGACAGGGGGCATGGCAATGAGCAGTTCTTC. Protein sequence: CASNPRDRGHGNEQFF.

The rearrangement uses TRBV4-1 and TRBJ2-1; TRBD2 matches 7 bases. The length of the CDR3 is 15 residues. CDR1 and CDR2 from the germline V gene are MGHRA and YSYEKL. Germline trimming cut 5 bases from V and 7 bases from J; bases unmatched to any gene: 11. The CDR3 nucleotides are TGCGCCAGCAGCGCTTATGGGGGGGTGGTAAATGAGCAGTTCTTC. It specifies CASSAYGGVVNEQFF.

V and J are TRBV7-9 and TRBJ2-1; 12 positions match TRBD2. This CDR3 is 16 amino acids long. Per germline, CDR1 SEHNR and CDR2 FQNEAQ (reference sequence). With 3 bases clipped from V and 6 bases from J, the junction kept 6 bases outside the gene matches. The chain's CDR3 is CASSFGSSGGANEQFF. The DNA for the CDR3 is TGTGCCAGCAGCTTCGGATCTAGCGGGGGGGCCAATGAGCAGTTCTTC. Using reference TRBV7-9 and TRBJ2-1 for the parts outside the CDR3, the full variable domain is DTGVSQNPRHKITKRGQNVTFRCDPISEHNRLYWYRQTLGQGPEFLTYFQNEAQLEKSRLLSDRFSAERPKGSFSTLEIQRTEQGDSAMYLCASSFGSSGGANEQFFGPGTRLTVL.

The CDR3 sequence: CASSLGRGHNGYTF. CDR3 coding DNA: TGTGCCAGCAGTTTGGGAAGGGGGCACAATGGCTACACCTTC. The rearrangement joins TRBV27 to TRBJ1-2; the match to TRBD1 covers 7 bases. Germline V gives CDR1 MNHEY, CDR2 SMNVEV (reference sequence). The CDR3 length is 14 residues. V dropped 3 bases and J dropped 6; count of bases not matched to a gene: 7.

The V gene is TRBV27, the J gene TRBJ1-4, with no clear D. V lost 3 bases and J lost 1, with 6 bases in between. The CDR3 runs to 14 residues. Germline V gene lookup returns CDR1 MNHEY and CDR2 SMNVEV (reference sequence). The CDR3 loop reads CASSLRRTNEKLFF. In DNA form, the CDR3 reads TGTGCCAGCAGTTTGAGGAGAACTAATGAAAAACTGTTTTTT.

The chain carries TRBV5-4 and TRBJ2-3, with D unclear. CDR1 and CDR2 from the germline V gene are SGHNT and YYREEE (reference sequence). CDR3 length equals 15 residues. Trimming left V 0 bases short and J 1 base short, with 9 bases between. The CDR3 spells CASSLAGYGTDTQYF. The CDR3 DNA reads TGTGCCAGCAGCTTGGCGGGTTACGGCACAGATACGCAGTATTTT. Using reference TRBV5-4 and TRBJ2-3 for the parts outside the CDR3, the full variable domain is ETGVTQSPTHLIKTRGQQVTLRCSSQSGHNTVSWYQQALGQGPQFIFQYYREEENGRGNFPPRFSGLQFPNYSSELNVNALELDDSALYLCASSLAGYGTDTQYFGPGTRLTVL.

The chain recombines TRBV28 with TRBJ1-2; 8 nucleotides align to TRBD1. Germline V gene lookup returns CDR1 MDHEN and CDR2 SYDVKM. V gave up 5 bases and J gave up 0 bases; unmatched junction bases: 11. The CDR3 has 17 amino acids. The CDR3 sequence: CASSAYRTGRTNYGYTF. The DNA of the CDR3 is TGTGCCAGCAGTGCGTACCGGACAGGGAGAACTAACTATGGCTACACCTTC.

The V call is TRBV28, the J call TRBJ1-2; 8 bases are a match to TRBD1. The CDR3 has 15 residues. From germline, CDR1 is MDHEN and CDR2 SYDVKM. J lost 6 bases, V lost 6 bases, and 12 bases had no gene match. CDR3: CASRNFFTGGNGYTF. CDR3 coding DNA: TGTGCCAGCAGGAATTTCTTCACAGGGGGGAATGGCTACACCTTC.

V is TRBV14 and J is TRBJ1-6; 10 bases map to TRBD1. The CDR3 sequence is 16 residues long. V shed 4 bases, J shed 6 bases, and the junction held 6 bases outside the gene matches. Germline lookup yields CDR1 SGHDN and CDR2 FVKESK. CDR3 coding DNA: TGTGCCAGCAGCCCAGCAGACAGGGGGCTTAATTCACCCCTCCACTTT. Its protein is CASSPADRGLNSPLHF.

A single count supports this clone. The chain couples TRBV6-2 or TRBV6-3 to TRBJ1-2; D unresolved. CDR1 is MNHEY, CDR2 SVGEGT, per germline. The ends were cut back, 0 bases at V and 5 bases at J, with 13 bases in the middle. The CDR3 contains 15 residues. The DNA for the CDR3 is TGTGCCAGCAGTTACTCGCCAGGTCTTGATTATGGCTACACCTTC. Translation: CASSYSPGLDYGYTF.